This passage covers 16 T cell receptor beta chains from one sample sequenced in a study of blood T cells in healthy people across ages (dated by TCRdb to between 2014 and 2016). The library relied on 5' RACE. The reads were generated on an Illumina HiSeq 2500. A second roughly 7 to 12 cycle PCR used a sample-barcoded 5' primer and a J-beta primer mix. Using fastp at Q25 and MiXCR, TCRdb reprocessed the public reads and kept productive beta chains. A single entry per CDR3 protein holds the most common genes and DNA from its merged rows. The sample table shows 1.5 million to 2 million distinct CDR3 sequences, and about 31% are seen once. Over 9% of the sample is taken by the ten largest. The specimen was blood. The origin of the receptors is a woman aged 25 to 39 in good health.

This clonotype showed up many times. This chain links TRBV5-1 with TRBJ2-3, with no clear D. The CDR3 is made up of 14 amino acids. Per germline, CDR1 SGHRS and CDR2 YFSETQ. V dropped 0 bases and J dropped 4 bases, with 9 bases sitting between them. This CDR3 is CASSLAQSSDTQYF. The DNA for the CDR3 is TGCGCCAGCAGCTTGGCACAGTCATCAGATACGCAGTATTTT.

This clonotype was observed many times. The chain has TRBV30 and TRBJ1-6; the match to TRBD1 covers 9 bases. CDR3 size: 16 residues. Germline V gene lookup returns CDR1 GTSNPN and CDR2 SVGIG (reference sequence). Unmatched junction bases numbered 10, after V lost 3 bases and J lost 7 bases. CDR3 in DNA: TGTGCCTGGAGCCGACTACAGGGGGCCGGGAATTCACCCCTCCACTTT. Translated, it gives CAWSRLQGAGNSPLHF.

The chain combines TRBV19 with TRBJ2-1, with TRBD2 identical over 8 bases. The CDR3 runs to 15 residues. Germline-derived CDR1 and CDR2 are LNHDA and SQIVND (reference sequence). Trimming removed 5 bases from V and 7 bases from J; junction bases left unmatched: 10. The CDR3 DNA reads TGTGCCAGTAGTTCGGACGGACTAGCAAAGAATGAGCAGTTCTTC. Translation: CASSSDGLAKNEQFF.

In this sample, this clonotype turned up a few times. Germline and junction disagree at one end, which may indicate a read error. The chain combines TRBV28 with TRBJ2-1, with D unclear. The CDR3 length is 12 residues. Germline V gene lookup returns CDR1 MDHEN and CDR2 SYDVKM. CDR3: CASSFDGREQFF. For the CDR3, the DNA is TGTGCCAGTAGTTTCGACGGCAGGGAGCAGTTCTTC.

The genes are TRBV5-1 and TRBJ2-1, with D maybe TRBD2 (5 bases). CDR3 length: 14 residues. V was trimmed by 5 bases and J by 3 bases, leaving 12 bases between them. CDR1 and CDR2 from the germline V gene are SGHRS and YFSETQ. The CDR3 region has the DNA TGCGCCAGCAGTGTCGGGGATTTCTACAATGAGCAGTTCTTC. This sequence encodes CASSVGDFYNEQFF.

The J gene is TRBJ2-5, the V gene TRBV28, with 8 bases that match TRBD1. The V gene's germline CDR1 is MDHEN and CDR2 SYDVKM. The V gene end was trimmed by 5 bases and the J gene end by 2 bases; junction bases not matched to a gene: 4. The CDR3 contains 14 residues. The CDR3 spells CASSAYRGQETQYF. The CDR3 DNA reads as TGTGCCAGCAGTGCATACAGGGGGCAAGAGACCCAGTACTTC.

V is TRBV9 and J is TRBJ2-1; a possible D gene is TRBD2 (6 bases). CDR1 and CDR2 (germline): SGDLS, YYNGEE. V gave up 2 bases and J gave up 5 bases, with 14 bases separating them. This CDR3 comprises 15 residues. CDR3 DNA sequence: TGTGCCAGCAGCGTGACGGGGGAGTCCGACAATGAGCAGTTCTTC. Translating it yields CASSVTGESDNEQFF.

A few counts support this clonotype. The chain joins TRBV4-1 to TRBJ2-1, with D unresolved. This CDR3 has 16 residues. V lost 0 bases to trimming and J lost 0 bases, with 9 bases between them. Looked up from germline, CDR1 is MGHRA and CDR2 is YSYEKL. The chain's CDR3 is CASSQENSFSYNEQFF. The CDR3, as DNA: TGCGCCAGCAGCCAAGAAAACAGCTTCTCCTACAATGAGCAGTTCTTC.

The V and J genes are TRBV10-1 and TRBJ1-5; D ambiguous. V dropped 8 bases and J dropped 7 bases, with 15 bases sitting between them. CDR1 and CDR2 (germline): WNHNN, SYGVQD (reference sequence). The CDR3 is 13 amino acids. In DNA, the CDR3 is TGCGCCAGCCTCTCTCGGGAGACCCAGCCCCAGCATTTT. This translates into CASLSRETQPQHF.

This clonotype showed up just a few times. The chain couples TRBV5-1 to TRBJ1-1; D remains ambiguous. Germline assignment: CDR1 SGHRS and CDR2 YFSETQ. Trimming shortened V by 2 bases and J by 1 base, and 12 bases separated the two germline ends. CDR3 length equals 15 residues. DNA of the CDR3: TGCGCCAGCAGCTTAAACGGGGTGGGGAACACTGAAGCTTTCTTT. As protein: CASSLNGVGNTEAFF. Looking up the rest from reference TRBV5-1 and TRBJ1-1 gives the full variable domain: KAGVTQTPRYLIKTRGQQVTLSCSPISGHRSVSWYQQTPGQGLQFLFEYFSETQRNKGNFPGRFSGRQFSNSRSEMNVSTLELGDSALYLCASSLNGVGNTEAFFGQGTRLTVV.

Comment on this clonotype: The junction departs from the called germline gene at one end, perhaps through a read error. The chain has TRBV3-1 and TRBJ2-3; no reliable D call. This CDR3 contains 16 residues. CDR1 is LGHDT, CDR2 YNNKEL, per germline (reference sequence). For the CDR3, the DNA is TGTGCCGGCAGCCAAGATATTGGGTTGATGGCAGATACGCAGTATTTT. Translation: CAGSQDIGLMADTQYF.

This clonotype occurred a few times. The chain couples TRBV7-9 to TRBJ2-1; unclear D gene. Trimming pared 3 bases from V and 5 bases from J, leaving 8 bases between. The V gene's germline CDR1 is SEHNR and CDR2 FQNEAQ (reference sequence). This CDR3 region has 13 residues. CDR3 protein: CASSLIANNEQFF. CDR3 sequence (DNA): TGTGCCAGCAGCTTGATAGCAAACAATGAGCAGTTCTTC.

The chain employs TRBV5-1 and TRBJ1-1; 7 positions match TRBD1. This CDR3 is built from 16 residues. V gave up 4 bases and J gave up 4 bases; unmatched junction bases: 13. Germline V gene sequence: CDR1 SGHRS, CDR2 YFSETQ. CDR3 nucleotides: TGCGCCAGCAGCCGATTACGTCAGGGGGGGAGCACTGAAGCTTTCTTT. Encoded protein: CASSRLRQGGSTEAFF.

This clonotype was detected many times. The chain joins TRBV20-1 to TRBJ2-1; no definite D call. With 5 bases removed from V and 0 bases from J, the gap between germline ends came to 11 bases. CDR3 length: 14 residues. From germline, CDR1 is DFQATT and CDR2 SNEGSKA (reference sequence). Here the CDR3 DNA reads TGCAGTGCTCCGCCCCTGACCTCCTACAATGAGCAGTTCTTC. Translating gives CSAPPLTSYNEQFF.

About this clonotype: One junction end disagrees with the germline gene, perhaps due to a read error. The rearrangement uses TRBV7-3 and TRBJ2-3, with 8 bases identical to TRBD2. The germline gives CDR1 SGHTA, CDR2 FQGTGA. The CDR3 runs to 14 residues. The CDR3, as DNA: TGTGCCTGCAGCAGGAGCGGGGGAACAGATACGCAGTATTTT. Protein sequence: CACSRSGGTDTQYF.

This chain joins TRBV20-1 and TRBJ2-7; TRBD1 is a possible D gene (6 bases). Trimming pared 0 bases from V and 7 bases from J, leaving 19 bases between. Germline CDR1 reads DFQATT; CDR2 reads SNEGSKA (reference sequence). The CDR3 sequence is 15 residues long. CDR3 protein: CSARDHETGKWEQYF. The DNA of the CDR3 is TGCAGTGCTAGAGATCACGAGACAGGCAAATGGGAGCAGTACTTC.